This TCR beta chain originates from a study of T cells after yellow fever vaccination. Trimming at V came to 0 bases and at J to 6 bases, leaving 4 bases not matched to a gene. The CDR3 has 15 residues. Per germline, CDR1 LNHNV and CDR2 YYDKDF (reference sequence). Study-wide points: At 95% to 96% for CD4 and around 91% for CD8, most primary-vaccination clones showed up again after the booster. The CD4 and CD8 compartments had a small share of their clonotypes in common.

This clonotype was recorded a few times. Its antigen is undetermined. TCRdb passed the 5' RACE reads through MiXCR, listing each CDR3 protein once. The sample has 200,000 to 300,000 distinct CDR3 sequences, around 13% seen once. This chain joins TRBV15 and TRBJ2-1, with 8 bases that match TRBD1. This TCR was sampled from a man aged 25-45 years who received the YFV17D yellow fever vaccine. The source was CD4+ T cells sorted from PBMCs, collected 45 days after the yellow fever booster vaccination. The chain's CDR3 is CATSRDRGQRNEQFF. In nucleotides, the CDR3 is TGTGCCACCAGCAGAGACAGGGGGCAGCGCAATGAGCAGTTCTTC.